The clone carrying this T cell receptor beta chain has only a few counts. The antigen is unknown. The data are from a study of beta chain features in type 1 diabetes. Expressed TCRB transcripts were sequenced after all isolated RNA was converted to cDNA. Produced via immunoSEQ multiplex PCR; TCRdb's table is partial and in-frame only. The sample has roughly 330,000 clones; approximately 10% are singletons. CDR3 size: 16 residues. V shed 2 bases, J shed 2 bases, and the junction held 6 bases outside the gene matches. Germline V gene sequence: CDR1 SGHNT, CDR2 YYREEE (reference sequence). Findings and caveats of the study: Shorter templates might be favored by PCR, and equally so in patients and in controls. Because the template was cDNA, high-expressing cells might be over-represented.

The chain links TRBV5-4 to TRBJ2-5; 10 positions match TRBD2. The sample comprised naive CD4+ T cells from blood. The receptor was derived from a woman in her twenties or thirties in good health. CDR3 nucleotides: TGTGCCAGCAGCTTTTCCGGACTAGCGGTTCAAGAGACCCAGTACTTC. Translating it yields CASSFSGLAVQETQYF.